This T cell receptor beta chain is drawn from a study of T cell responses to AZD1222 COVID-19 vaccine. Whole-study findings and limits: Repertoire sampling happened only post peak T cell response.

Only in-frame clones appear in the TCRdb table, and some are missing; sequencing was by immunoSEQ multiplex PCR. The data hold 70,000 to 90,000 clones, with about nine tenths observed a single time. There are 15 residues in the CDR3. Germline CDR1 and CDR2: LNHDA and SQIVND (reference sequence). V trimming: 5 bases; J trimming: 1 base; junction bases outside the gene matches: 7. As concerns this clone: Its cognate antigen is unknown.

Sequencing used peripheral blood, obtained on day 0 of AZD1222 vaccination. The V gene is TRBV19, the J gene TRBJ2-7, with 8 bases lining up with TRBD1. The source of this sequence is an adult in good health. The DNA for the CDR3 is TGTGCCAGTAGTTTTGCCGGGACAGGTTCCTACGAGCAGTACTTC. Its translation: CASSFAGTGSYEQYF.